What follows is one T cell receptor beta chain and its context. The CDR3 loop spans 12 amino acids. Per the germline V gene, CDR1 is MNHEY and CDR2 is SVGAGI. Trimming left V 5 bases short and J 10 bases short, with 14 bases between. The sample originates from a study of technical replicates of blood from a few donors. Here immunoSEQ multiplex PCR was the method, and the copy in TCRdb shows in-frame clones only, minus some. Seen here are 60,000 to 85,000 clones, approximately 94% observed once, and the top ten hold 0.3% to 0.5%. This TCR derives from a human donor in good health. Input material: T cells isolated from PBMCs. This rearrangement joins TRBV6-5 to TRBJ1-2, with D uncertain. Here the CDR3 reads CASSSDTLFYTF. For the CDR3, the DNA is TGTGCCAGCAGTAGTGACACCCTATTCTACACCTTC.